This paragraph covers one T cell receptor (beta chain) sequence. Its antigen is currently unknown. V lost 4 bases, J lost 5 bases, and 12 bases lay in between. The CDR3 consists of 14 residues. CDR1 and CDR2 from the germline V gene are MNHEY and SVGEGT. Individuals who donated were healthy Caucasians from Russia aged about 6 to 100. A sample-barcoded 5' primer and a J-beta primer mix were used in a second PCR of about 7 to 11 cycles. Template switching added a 12-random-nucleotide identifier to every cDNA molecule. TCRdb re-called the 5' RACE reads with MiXCR, one entry per CDR3 protein. Of 850,000 or so distinct CDR3 sequences listed, around 28% are singletons. The data originate from a study of blood T cells in healthy people across ages. General study results and limits: Aged donors had fewer naive CD4+ cells and lower diversity than long-lived donors. Naive T cell percentage strongly correlated with TCR beta diversity.

This TCR derives from a woman over 75 in good health. Sequencing input: blood. The chain has TRBV6-2 or TRBV6-3 and TRBJ1-5; perhaps TRBD1 as D (6 bases). Here the CDR3 reads CASSFTTGHQPQHF. The CDR3 DNA reads as TGTGCCAGCAGTTTCACCACAGGGCATCAGCCCCAGCATTTT.